A single T cell receptor (beta chain) is shown here with its context. This specimen belongs to a study of T cell responses to AZD1222 COVID-19 vaccine. Germline V lookup: CDR1 SGDLS, CDR2 YYNGEE. With 5 bases removed from V and 1 base from J, the gap between germline ends came to 9 bases. The CDR3 length is 13 residues. The method was immunoSEQ multiplex PCR; TCRdb's version includes in-frame clones alone and lacks a portion of them. The sample has about 190,000 clones; 75% to 90% are singletons. This chain connects TRBV9 to TRBJ1-1, with D unresolved. The source was peripheral blood, collected on day 0 of MenACWY control vaccination. This receptor was obtained from an adult in good health. The CDR3 DNA follows: TGTGCCAGCAGGGGTGGGTCGAACACTGAAGCTTTCTTT. Protein sequence: CASRGGSNTEAFF.